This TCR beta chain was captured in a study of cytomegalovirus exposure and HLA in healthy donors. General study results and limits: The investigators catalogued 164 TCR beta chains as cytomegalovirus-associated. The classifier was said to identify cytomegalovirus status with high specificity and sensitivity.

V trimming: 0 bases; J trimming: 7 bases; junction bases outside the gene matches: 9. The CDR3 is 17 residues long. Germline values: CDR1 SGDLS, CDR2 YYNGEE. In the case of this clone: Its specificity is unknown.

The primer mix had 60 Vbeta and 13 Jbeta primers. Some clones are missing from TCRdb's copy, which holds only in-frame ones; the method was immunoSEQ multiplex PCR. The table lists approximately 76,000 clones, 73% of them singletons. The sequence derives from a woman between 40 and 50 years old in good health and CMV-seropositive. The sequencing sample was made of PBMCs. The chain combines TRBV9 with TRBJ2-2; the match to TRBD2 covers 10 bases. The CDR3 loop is CASSVVGTSALGGELFF. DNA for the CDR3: TGTGCCAGCAGCGTAGTGGGGACTAGCGCCTTGGGCGGGGAGCTGTTTTTT. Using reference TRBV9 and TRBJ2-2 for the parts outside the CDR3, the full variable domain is DSGVTQTPKHLITATGQRVTLRCSPRSGDLSVYWYQQSLDQGLQFLIQYYNGEERAKGNILERFSAQQFPDLHSELNLSSLELGDSALYFCASSVVGTSALGGELFFGEGSRLTVL.